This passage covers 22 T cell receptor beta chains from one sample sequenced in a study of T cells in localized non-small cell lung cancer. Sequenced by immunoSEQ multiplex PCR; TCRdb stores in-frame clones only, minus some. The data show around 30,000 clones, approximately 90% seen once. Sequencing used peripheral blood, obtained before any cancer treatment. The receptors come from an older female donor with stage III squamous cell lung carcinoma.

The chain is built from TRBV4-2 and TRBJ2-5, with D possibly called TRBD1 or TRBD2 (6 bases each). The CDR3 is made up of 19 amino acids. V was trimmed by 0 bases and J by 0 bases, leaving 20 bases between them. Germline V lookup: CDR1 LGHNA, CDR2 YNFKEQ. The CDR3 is CASSQDFSIGGGYQETQYF. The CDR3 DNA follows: TGTGCCAGCAGCCAAGATTTCAGCATCGGGGGCGGGTACCAAGAGACCCAGTACTTC.

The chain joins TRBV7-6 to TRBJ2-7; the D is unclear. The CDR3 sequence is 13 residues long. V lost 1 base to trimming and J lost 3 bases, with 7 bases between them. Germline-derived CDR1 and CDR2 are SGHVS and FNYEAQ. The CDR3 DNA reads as TGTGCCAGCAGCTTAGGCGGATACTACGAGCAGTACTTC. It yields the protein CASSLGGYYEQYF.

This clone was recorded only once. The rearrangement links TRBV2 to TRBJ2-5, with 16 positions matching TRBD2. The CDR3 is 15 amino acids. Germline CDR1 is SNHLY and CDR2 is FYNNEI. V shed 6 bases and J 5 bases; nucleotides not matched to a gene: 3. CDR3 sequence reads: CASRGLAGGSETQYF. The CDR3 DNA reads TGTGCCAGCAGGGGACTAGCGGGGGGGTCGGAGACCCAGTACTTC. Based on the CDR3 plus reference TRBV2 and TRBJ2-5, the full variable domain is EPEVTQTPSHQVTQMGQEVILRCVPISNHLYFYWYRQILGQKVEFLVSFYNNEISEKSEIFDDQFSVERPDGSNFTLKIRSTKLEDSAMYFCASRGLAGGSETQYFGPGTRLLVL.

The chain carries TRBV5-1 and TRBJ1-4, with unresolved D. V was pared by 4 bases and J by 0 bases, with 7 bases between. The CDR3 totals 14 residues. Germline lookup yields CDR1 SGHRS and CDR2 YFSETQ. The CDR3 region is CASSLGATNEKLFF. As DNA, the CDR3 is TGCGCCAGCAGCCTCGGCGCAACTAATGAAAAACTGTTTTTT.

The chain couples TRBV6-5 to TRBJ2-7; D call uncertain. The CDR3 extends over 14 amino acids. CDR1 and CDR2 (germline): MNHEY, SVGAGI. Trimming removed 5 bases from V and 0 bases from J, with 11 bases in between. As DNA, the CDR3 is TGTGCCAGCAGTGGAAGGGCGCTCTCCTACGAGCAGTACTTC. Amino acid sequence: CASSGRALSYEQYF.

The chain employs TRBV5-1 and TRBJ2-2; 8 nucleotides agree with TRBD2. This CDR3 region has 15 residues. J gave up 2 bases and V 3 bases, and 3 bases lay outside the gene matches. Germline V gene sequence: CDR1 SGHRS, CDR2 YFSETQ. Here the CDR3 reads CASSSTSANTGELFF. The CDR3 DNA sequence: TGCGCCAGCAGCTCGACTAGCGCCAACACCGGGGAGCTGTTTTTT.

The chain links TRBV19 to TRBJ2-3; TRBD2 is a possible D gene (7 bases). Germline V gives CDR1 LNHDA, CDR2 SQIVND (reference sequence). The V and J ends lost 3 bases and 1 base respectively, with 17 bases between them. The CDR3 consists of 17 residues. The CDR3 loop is CASSIPSPGGGTDTQYF. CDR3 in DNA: TGTGCCAGTAGTATTCCCTCCCCGGGGGGCGGCACAGATACGCAGTATTTT.

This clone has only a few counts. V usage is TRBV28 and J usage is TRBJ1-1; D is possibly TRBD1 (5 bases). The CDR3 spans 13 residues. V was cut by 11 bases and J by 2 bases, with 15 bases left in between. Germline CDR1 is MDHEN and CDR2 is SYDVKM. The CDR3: CAASGTRNTEAFF. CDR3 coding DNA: TGTGCCGCCAGCGGGACCAGAAACACTGAAGCTTTCTTT.

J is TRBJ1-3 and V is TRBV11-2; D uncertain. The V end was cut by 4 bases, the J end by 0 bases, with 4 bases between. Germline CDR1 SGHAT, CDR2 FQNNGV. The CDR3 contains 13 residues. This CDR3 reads CASSSGSGNTIYF. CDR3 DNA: TGTGCCAGCAGCTCCGGCTCTGGAAACACCATATATTTT.

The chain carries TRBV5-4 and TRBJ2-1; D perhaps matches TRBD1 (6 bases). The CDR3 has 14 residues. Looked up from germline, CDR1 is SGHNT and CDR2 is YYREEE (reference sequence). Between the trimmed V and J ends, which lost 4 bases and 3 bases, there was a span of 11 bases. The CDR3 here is CASSPNRDYNEQFF. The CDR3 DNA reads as TGTGCCAGCAGCCCGAACAGGGACTACAATGAGCAGTTCTTC.

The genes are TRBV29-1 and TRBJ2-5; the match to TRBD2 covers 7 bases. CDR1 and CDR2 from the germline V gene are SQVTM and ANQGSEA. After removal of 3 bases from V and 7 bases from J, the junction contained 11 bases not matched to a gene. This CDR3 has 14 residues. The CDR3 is CSVDGAQPGGTQYF. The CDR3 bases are TGCAGCGTTGACGGGGCGCAACCGGGGGGGACCCAGTACTTC.

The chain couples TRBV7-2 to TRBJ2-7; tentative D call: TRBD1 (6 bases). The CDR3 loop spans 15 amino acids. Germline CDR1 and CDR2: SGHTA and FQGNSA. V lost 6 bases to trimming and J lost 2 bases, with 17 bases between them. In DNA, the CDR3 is TGTGCCAGCAGAAACATTGGACAGTCCCCCTACGAGCAGTACTTC. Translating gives CASRNIGQSPYEQYF.

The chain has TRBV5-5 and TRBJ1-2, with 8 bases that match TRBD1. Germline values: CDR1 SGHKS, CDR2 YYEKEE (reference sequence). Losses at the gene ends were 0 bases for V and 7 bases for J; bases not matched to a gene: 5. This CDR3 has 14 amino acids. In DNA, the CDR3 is TGTGCCAGCAGCTTGGTCCAGGGGGCGGGTGGCTACACCTTC. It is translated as CASSLVQGAGGYTF.

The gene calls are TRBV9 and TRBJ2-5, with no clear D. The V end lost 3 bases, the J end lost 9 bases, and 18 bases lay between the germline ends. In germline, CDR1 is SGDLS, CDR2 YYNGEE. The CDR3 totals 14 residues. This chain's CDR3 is CASSGRLSSGAQYF. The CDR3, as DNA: TGTGCCAGCAGCGGACGCCTGAGTAGTGGGGCCCAGTACTTC.

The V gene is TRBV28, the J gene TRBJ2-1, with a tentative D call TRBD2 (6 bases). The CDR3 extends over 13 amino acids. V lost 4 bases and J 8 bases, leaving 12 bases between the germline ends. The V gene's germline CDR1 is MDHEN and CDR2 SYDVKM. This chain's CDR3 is CASSWDFNDEQFF. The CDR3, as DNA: TGTGCCAGCAGTTGGGACTTTAACGATGAGCAGTTCTTC.

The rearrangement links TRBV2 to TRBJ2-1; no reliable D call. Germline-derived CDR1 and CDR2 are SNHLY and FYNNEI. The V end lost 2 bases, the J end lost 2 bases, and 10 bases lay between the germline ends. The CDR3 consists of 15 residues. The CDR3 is CASSERAVAYNEQFF. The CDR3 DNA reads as TGTGCCAGCAGTGAAAGGGCTGTCGCCTACAATGAGCAGTTCTTC.

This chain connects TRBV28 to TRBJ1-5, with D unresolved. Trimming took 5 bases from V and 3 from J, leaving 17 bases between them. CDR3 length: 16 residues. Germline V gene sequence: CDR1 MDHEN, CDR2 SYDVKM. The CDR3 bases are TGTGCCAGCAGTCCCCTATGGGCCTACCCCAATCAGCCCCAGCATTTT. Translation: CASSPLWAYPNQPQHF.

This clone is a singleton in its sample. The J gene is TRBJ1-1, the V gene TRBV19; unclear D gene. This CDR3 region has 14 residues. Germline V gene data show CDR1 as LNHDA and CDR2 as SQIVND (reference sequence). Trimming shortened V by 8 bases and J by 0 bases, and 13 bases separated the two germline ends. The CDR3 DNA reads TGTGCCAGTCGTCTGGGGAAGGTGAACACTGAAGCTTTCTTT. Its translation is CASRLGKVNTEAFF.

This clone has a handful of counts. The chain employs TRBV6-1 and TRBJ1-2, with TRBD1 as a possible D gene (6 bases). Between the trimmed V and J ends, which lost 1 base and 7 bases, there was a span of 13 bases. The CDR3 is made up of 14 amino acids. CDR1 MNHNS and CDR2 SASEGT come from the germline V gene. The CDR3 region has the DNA TGTGCCAGCAGTGAAGGGGGGGCCGCGGGTGGCTACACCTTC. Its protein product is CASSEGGAAGGYTF.

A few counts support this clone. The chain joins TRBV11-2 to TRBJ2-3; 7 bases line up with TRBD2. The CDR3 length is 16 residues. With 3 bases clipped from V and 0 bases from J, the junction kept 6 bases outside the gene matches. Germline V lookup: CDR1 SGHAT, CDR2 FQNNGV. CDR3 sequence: CASSFGRTRSTDTQYF. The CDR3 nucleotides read TGTGCCAGCAGCTTCGGGCGGACTAGAAGCACAGATACGCAGTATTTT.

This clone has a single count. Here the CDR3 reads CSGAREVQTF. The CDR3 coding sequence is TGCAGTGGGGCAAGGGAGGTTCAGACCTTC. This chain links TRBV20-1 with TRBJ1-2; D unresolved. CDR3 size: 10 residues. Trimming removed 7 bases from V and 14 bases from J, with 17 bases in between. Germline V gene lookup returns CDR1 DFQATT and CDR2 SNEGSKA (reference sequence).

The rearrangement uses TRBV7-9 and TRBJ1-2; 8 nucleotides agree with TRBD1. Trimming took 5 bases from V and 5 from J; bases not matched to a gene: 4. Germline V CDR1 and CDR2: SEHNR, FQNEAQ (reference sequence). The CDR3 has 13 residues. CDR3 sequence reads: CASSAGQAYGYTF. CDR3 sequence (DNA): TGTGCCAGCAGCGCGGGACAGGCGTATGGCTACACCTTC.